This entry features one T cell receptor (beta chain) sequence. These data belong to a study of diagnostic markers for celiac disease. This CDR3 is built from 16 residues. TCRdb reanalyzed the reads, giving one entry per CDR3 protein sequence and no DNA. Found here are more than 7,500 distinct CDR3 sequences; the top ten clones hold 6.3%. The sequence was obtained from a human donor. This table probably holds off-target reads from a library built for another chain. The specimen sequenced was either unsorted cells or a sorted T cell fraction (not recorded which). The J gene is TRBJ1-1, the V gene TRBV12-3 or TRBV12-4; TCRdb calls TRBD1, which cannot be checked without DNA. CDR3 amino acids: CASSPRGGLVGTEAFF.